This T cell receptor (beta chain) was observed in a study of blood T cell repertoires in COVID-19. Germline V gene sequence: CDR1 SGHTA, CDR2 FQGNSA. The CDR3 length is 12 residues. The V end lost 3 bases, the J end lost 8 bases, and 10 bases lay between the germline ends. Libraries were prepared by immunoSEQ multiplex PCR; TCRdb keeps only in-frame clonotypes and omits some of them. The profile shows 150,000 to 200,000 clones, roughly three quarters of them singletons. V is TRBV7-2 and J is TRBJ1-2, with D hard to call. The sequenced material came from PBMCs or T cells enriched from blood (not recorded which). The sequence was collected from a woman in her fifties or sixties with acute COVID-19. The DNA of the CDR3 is TGTGCCAGCAGCTTCGGGGATTACGGCTACACCTTC. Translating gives CASSFGDYGYTF.